These 23 T cell receptor delta chains share one sample of origin, sequenced in a study of gamma delta lymphoproliferative disorders and STAT genes. TCRdb reprocessed the multiplex PCR reads through CATT. The table includes more than 850 delta-chain clones, approximately 1.5% detected once. PBMCs from patients and controls supplied the genomic DNA for sequencing. The sample taken for sequencing was blood. Source of these receptors: a human donor in good health.

Details on this clone: It differs at one base from a far larger clone, so likely a read error. Other nucleotide sequences from this sample produce the same CDR3. The rearrangement uses TRDV2 and TRDJ1; TRDD3 is a possible D gene (8 bases). There are 18 residues in the CDR3. The germline V gene has CDR1 GEAIGNYY and CDR2 EKD. Trimming cost V 1 base and J 0 bases, with 20 bases left between them. The CDR3 DNA reads as TGTGCCTGTGACACTCCCTTCCTTGGGGGGATAGACACCGATAAACTCATCTTT. It specifies CACDTPFLGGIDTDKLIF.

This clone occurred a few times. This sequence is one base from a far larger clone and is likely a read error. The sample carries other DNA sequences with the same CDR3. This sequence joins TRDV1 and TRDJ1, with 10 bases that match TRDD3. The CDR3 is made up of 28 amino acids. The V gene's germline CDR1 is TSWWSYY and CDR2 QGS. CDR3 nucleotides: TGTGCTCTTGGGGAACTGCACCCATCCCTTCCCCCTTACTGGGGGATCCCCCAGGCGTTGTTCTACACCGATAAACTCATTTTT. Translating gives CALGELHPSLPPYWGIPQALFYTDKLIF.

This clone was counted a few times. A far larger clone is just one base off, so this is likely a read error. Other DNA sequences in the same sample also yield this CDR3. J is TRDJ1 and V is TRDV1; 10 bases fit TRDD3. Germline lookup yields CDR1 TSWWSYY and CDR2 QGS. The CDR3 is made up of 21 amino acids. The CDR3: CALGNTQGAGGYKTWTDKLIF. CDR3 sequence (DNA): TGTGCTCTTGGGAACACACAGGGGGCTGGGGGATATAAAACGTGGACCGATAAGCTCATCTTT.

As for this clone: The TCRdb protein, from a much larger clone, departs from this DNA's translation at residue 8, likely by read error; the protein shown derives from the DNA. The chain recombines TRDV1 with TRDJ1; D assignment may be TRDD1 or TRDD2 (5 bases each). Germline CDR1 is TSWWSYY and CDR2 is QGS. With 3 bases removed from V and 0 bases from J, the gap between germline ends came to 26 bases. This CDR3 is built from 20 residues. CDR3 sequence: CALGDQSHSLRWKYTDKLIF. DNA of the CDR3: TGTGCTCTTGGGGATCAAAGTCATTCCTTACGATGGAAATACACCGATAAACTCATCTTT.

Details on this clone: The translation of this DNA and the TCRdb protein of a much larger clone differ at residue 24, probably owing to a read error; the protein shown here is translated from the DNA. V is TRDV1 and J is TRDJ1; 13 nucleotides line up with TRDD3. The CDR3 runs 27 residues. CDR1 and CDR2 from the germline V gene are TSWWSYY and QGS. The CDR3, as DNA: TGTGCTCTTGGGGAAAGATTTTCCTTCCTTGTGAAATACTGGGGGATACGCGAACACCGGGACACCGATAGACTCATCTTT. Its translation is CALGERFSFLVKYWGIREHRDTDRLIF.

This clone is categorized as medium-sized (0.01 to 0.1%). For this DNA, TCRdb reports the protein of a much larger clone, which diverges at residue 13, most likely from a read error; the protein presented here is translated directly from the DNA. This sequence joins TRDV2 and TRDJ1; 7 bases align to TRDD3. In germline, CDR1 is GEAIGNYY, CDR2 EKD. J was trimmed by 3 bases and V by 0 bases; bases with no gene match: 15. The CDR3 loop spans 18 amino acids. CDR3 nucleotides: TGTGCCTGTGACACCGTCGGGGGATTGGGAAAGTACGCCGATAAACTCATCTTT. Protein product: CACDTVGGLGKYADKLIF.

About this clone itself: The amino acid sequence in TCRdb belongs to a much larger clone and departs from this DNA's translation at residue 4, likely a sequencing read error; the sequence shown is translated from the DNA. V usage is TRDV1 and J usage is TRDJ1, with D perhaps TRDD1, TRDD2 or TRDD3 (5 bases each). The CDR3 runs to 20 residues. Germline V gene sequence: CDR1 TSWWSYY, CDR2 QGS. CDR3 protein: CALRDQSYSLRWKYTDKLIF. Written as DNA, the CDR3 is TGTGCTCTTAGGGATCAAAGTTATTCCTTACGATGGAAATACACCGATAAACTCATCTTT.

Comment on this clone: A single base is all that separates this from a far larger clone, so a read error is likely. Different DNA sequences within this sample yield the same CDR3. This chain connects TRDV2 to TRDJ1, with 10 nucleotides matching TRDD3. This CDR3 has 20 amino acids. Per germline, CDR1 GEAIGNYY and CDR2 EKD. Trimming cost V 1 base and J 2 bases; bases outside gene matches: 18. This chain's CDR3 is CACDTIPTPVLGDQTDKLIF. The CDR3 DNA sequence: TGTGCCTGTGACACAATTCCTACCCCGGTACTGGGGGATCAGACCGATAAACTCATCTTT.

This clone has a handful of counts. The translation of this DNA and the TCRdb protein of a much larger clone differ at residue 8, probably owing to a read error; the protein shown here is translated from the DNA. The gene calls are TRDV2 and TRDJ1; 7 positions match TRDD3. Germline CDR1 GEAIGNYY, CDR2 EKD. This CDR3 region has 18 residues. V dropped 3 bases and J dropped 0; count of bases not matched to a gene: 15. In DNA form, the CDR3 reads TGTGCCTGTGACGGACTAGAGTGGGGGAGTGACTACACCGATAAACTCATCTTT. This translates into CACDGLEWGSDYTDKLIF.

This clone has only a few counts. The amino acid sequence in TCRdb belongs to a much larger clone and departs from this DNA's translation at residue 14, likely a sequencing read error; the sequence shown is translated from the DNA. This chain links TRDV2 with TRDJ3; TRDD3 matches 12 bases. This CDR3 is built from 21 residues. The V segment lost 2 bases and the J segment 5 bases; nucleotides outside the gene matches: 15. Per germline, CDR1 GEAIGNYY and CDR2 EKD. CDR3 loop: CACDKGWGIRESTRDTRQMFF. The CDR3 DNA reads TGTGCCTGTGACAAGGGCTGGGGGATACGCGAGTCCACCCGGGACACCCGACAGATGTTTTTC.

This clone occurred a few times. A far larger clone is a single base away, which makes a read error likely. The same CDR3 also results from other DNA sequences found in this sample. The V gene is TRDV2, the J gene TRDJ3, with 9 bases aligning to TRDD3. Germline assignment: CDR1 GEAIGNYY and CDR2 EKD. With V trimmed by 2 bases and J by 4 bases, 11 bases remained unmatched. There are 19 residues in the CDR3. The CDR3 spells CACDKLLGDTVWDTRQMFF. CDR3 DNA: TGTGCCTGTGACAAGTTACTTGGGGATACGGTTTGGGACACCCGACAGATGTTTTTC.

This clone appeared once. A J gene of TRDJ1 was called, though the V gene was not. The CDR3 contains 15 residues. CDR3 residues: CAFSMPVESLDKLIF. The CDR3 DNA sequence: TGTGCCTTTAGTATGCCGGTAGAGTCTCTAGATAAACTCATCTTT.

This clone showed up just a few times. The mismatch at residue 16 between this DNA's translation and the TCRdb protein of a much larger clone likely reflects a read error; the protein shown is translated from the DNA. V and J are TRDV1 and TRDJ1; TRDD3 matches 9 bases. Germline CDR1 TSWWSYY, CDR2 QGS. V lost 2 bases, J lost 0 bases, and 37 bases stayed unmatched. CDR3 length: 27 residues. The CDR3 DNA sequence: TGTGCTCTTGGGGAAAGATTTTCCTTCCTTGTGAAATACTGGGGGACACGCGAACACCGGGACACCGATAAACTCATCTTT. Its translation: CALGERFSFLVKYWGTREHRDTDKLIF.

This clone has just a few counts. Translating this DNA gives a protein that differs at residue 7 from the TCRdb one, which belongs to a much larger clone; a read error is likely, and the protein shown is this translation. V is TRDV2 and J is TRDJ3; D not certain. Germline V CDR1 and CDR2: GEAIGNYY, EKD. Trimming cost V 1 base and J 0 bases, with 12 bases left between them. The CDR3 is made up of 18 amino acids. The CDR3 sequence: CACDTADPSSWDTRQMFF. CDR3 sequence (DNA): TGTGCCTGTGACACGGCGGACCCGAGCTCCTGGGACACCCGACAGATGTTTTTC.

This clone is medium-sized by share. It is likely a read error: a sequence one base away is far more abundant. The chain combines TRDV3 with TRDJ1; TRDD3 agrees at 13 bases. The V gene end was trimmed by 5 bases and the J gene end by 3 bases; junction bases not matched to a gene: 24. The CDR3 totals 20 residues. Germline lookup yields CDR1 TVYSNPD and CDR2 GDNSRS (reference sequence). The CDR3 DNA reads as TGTGCCCAATCCATTGTGGGGGTACTGGGGGATACGGGGTACGCCGATAAACTCATCTTT. It encodes CAQSIVGVLGDTGYADKLIF.

This clone was seen more than once but under ten times. Translating this DNA gives a protein that differs at residue 16 from the TCRdb one, which belongs to a much larger clone; a read error is likely, and the protein shown is this translation. The V and J genes are TRDV1 and TRDJ1; 10 bases align to TRDD3. Losses at the gene ends were 5 bases for V and 3 bases for J; bases not matched to a gene: 24. This CDR3 spans 21 amino acids. CDR1 and CDR2 (germline): TSWWSYY, QGS. CDR3 sequence (DNA): TGTGCTCTTGGGAACACACAGGGGGCTGGGGGATATAAAACGTGGGCCGATAAACTCATCTTT. Translating gives CALGNTQGAGGYKTWADKLIF.

In the case of this clone: For this DNA, TCRdb reports the protein of a much larger clone, which diverges at residue 9, most likely from a read error; the protein presented here is translated directly from the DNA. V gene TRDV2 combines with J gene TRDJ3, with TRDD3 matching over 7 bases. Per the germline V gene, CDR1 is GEAIGNYY and CDR2 is EKD. V trimming: 2 bases; J trimming: 4 bases; junction bases outside the gene matches: 13. The CDR3 is made up of 19 amino acids. The CDR3 spells CACDKLLGNTVWDTRQMFF. The CDR3 region has the DNA TGTGCCTGTGACAAGTTACTGGGGAATACGGTTTGGGACACCCGACAGATGTTTTTC.

This clone was observed a few times. TCRdb's protein for this DNA is that of a much larger clone and differs from the translation at residue 6, likely a read error; the protein shown is the DNA translation. The V call is TRDV2, the J call TRDJ3; 13 bases are shared with TRDD3. Germline V gene data show CDR1 as GEAIGNYY and CDR2 as EKD. The V gene end was trimmed by 2 bases and the J gene end by 2 bases; junction bases not matched to a gene: 11. The CDR3 has 21 residues. CDR3 coding DNA: TGTGCCTGTGACAAGGACTGGGGGATACGCGAGTCCACCTGGGACACCCGACAGATGTTTTTC. Protein: CACDKDWGIRESTWDTRQMFF.

In regard to this clone: TCRdb's entry gives the protein of a much larger clone, which mismatches this DNA's translation at residue 14, likely from a read error; the protein reported here is translated from the DNA. This chain joins TRDV2 and TRDJ3; tentative D call: TRDD3 (5 bases). Germline V gene lookup returns CDR1 GEAIGNYY and CDR2 EKD. The CDR3 contains 18 residues. CDR3: CACDTAGPSSWDTQQMFF. As DNA, the CDR3 is TGTGCCTGTGACACGGCGGGCCCGAGCTCCTGGGACACCCAACAGATGTTTTTC.

This clone is classed as hyperexpanded. This sample includes further DNA sequences coding for the same CDR3. The gene calls are TRDV2 and TRDJ1; the match to TRDD3 covers 7 bases. Germline loops: CDR1 GEAIGNYY, CDR2 EKD. The CDR3 has 18 residues. The V and J ends lost 0 bases and 0 bases, in that order; junction bases with no gene match: 12. The DNA of the CDR3 is TGTGCCTGTGACACCGTCGGGGGATTGGGAAAGTACACCGATAAACTCATCTTT. As protein: CACDTVGGLGKYTDKLIF.

This clone appeared a few times. TCRdb's protein for this DNA is that of a much larger clone and differs from the translation at residue 16, likely a read error; the protein shown is the DNA translation. J is TRDJ1 and V is TRDV2, with TRDD3 matching over 7 bases. The CDR3 is made up of 20 amino acids. Germline CDR1 and CDR2: GEAIGNYY and EKD. CDR3 protein: CACDTSGLGAKDTFTGKLIF. The CDR3 coding sequence is TGTGCCTGTGACACGTCGGGCCTGGGGGCAAAGGATACCTTCACCGGTAAACTCATCTTT.

This clone was counted between two and nine times. TCRdb assigns this DNA the protein of a much larger clone, which departs from its translation at residue 10; this likely reflects a read error, and the protein shown comes from translating the DNA. This sample also contains other DNA sequences that code for the same CDR3. The rearrangement joins TRDV2 to TRDJ1; 7 bases fit TRDD3. The CDR3 extends over 17 amino acids. With 3 bases clipped from V and 2 bases from J, the junction kept 14 bases outside the gene matches. Germline lookup yields CDR1 GEAIGNYY and CDR2 EKD. CDR3 nucleotides: TGTGCCTGTGACTCTATGATACTGGGGAATAGAACCGATAAACTCATCTTT. Translating gives CACDSMILGNRTDKLIF.

In this sample, this clone is medium-sized. This likely stems from a read error, as it lies one base from a far larger clone. This sample also contains other DNA sequences that code for the same CDR3. V gene TRDV2 combines with J gene TRDJ1; 11 nucleotides agree with TRDD3. CDR1 GEAIGNYY and CDR2 EKD come from the germline V gene. The CDR3 sequence is 18 residues long. CDR3: CACDTVSTGGYSTDKLIF. The DNA for the CDR3 is TGCGCCTGTGACACCGTTTCTACTGGGGGATATTCCACCGATAAACTCATCTTT.